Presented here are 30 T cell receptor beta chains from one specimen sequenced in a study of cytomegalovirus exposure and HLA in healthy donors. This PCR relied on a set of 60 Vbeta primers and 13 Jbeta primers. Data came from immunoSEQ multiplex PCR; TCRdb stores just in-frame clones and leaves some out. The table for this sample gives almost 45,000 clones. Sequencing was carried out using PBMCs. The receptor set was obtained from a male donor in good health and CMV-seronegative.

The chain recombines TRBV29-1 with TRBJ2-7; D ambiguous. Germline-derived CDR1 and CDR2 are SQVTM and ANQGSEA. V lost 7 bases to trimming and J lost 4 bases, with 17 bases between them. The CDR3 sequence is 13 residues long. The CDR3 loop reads CSGGEVLTYEQYF. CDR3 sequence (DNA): TGCAGCGGTGGAGAAGTACTAACATACGAGCAGTACTTC.

This CDR3 is CASSIRTKETQYF. In DNA form, the CDR3 reads TGTGCCAGTAGTATCCGGACAAAAGAGACCCAGTACTTC. The chain links TRBV19 to TRBJ2-5; D is possibly TRBD1 (5 bases). The ends were cut back, 3 bases at V and 3 bases at J, with 8 bases in the middle. Germline V lookup: CDR1 LNHDA, CDR2 SQIVND (reference sequence). This CDR3 comprises 13 residues. Full variable domain (missing parts from reference TRBV19 and TRBJ2-5): DGGITQSPKYLFRKEGQNVTLSCEQNLNHDAMYWYRQDPGQGLRLIYYSQIVNDFQKGDIAEGYSVSREKKESFPLTVTSAQKNPTAFYLCASSIRTKETQYFGPGTRLLVL.

CDR3 coding DNA: TGTGCCAGCAGCGTAGGGGAGGGCGGTCAGACCCAGTACTTC. It encodes CASSVGEGGQTQYF. V is TRBV9 and J is TRBJ2-5, with TRBD2 matching 7 bases. This CDR3 spans 14 amino acids. V was pared by 0 bases and J by 6 bases, with 5 bases of the junction left unmatched. Looked up from germline, CDR1 is SGDLS and CDR2 is YYNGEE.

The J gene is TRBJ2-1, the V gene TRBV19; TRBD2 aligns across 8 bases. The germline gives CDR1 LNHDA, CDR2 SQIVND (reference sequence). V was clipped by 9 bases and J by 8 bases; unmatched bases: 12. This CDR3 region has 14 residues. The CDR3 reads CASTSGSLRDEQFF. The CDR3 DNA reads TGTGCCAGCACTAGCGGTTCTCTAAGGGATGAGCAGTTCTTC.

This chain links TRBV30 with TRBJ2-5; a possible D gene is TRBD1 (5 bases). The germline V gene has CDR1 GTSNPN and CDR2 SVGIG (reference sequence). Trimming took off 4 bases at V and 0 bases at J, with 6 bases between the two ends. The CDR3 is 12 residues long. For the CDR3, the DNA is TGTGCCTGGAAGGGGTACCAAGAGACCCAGTACTTC. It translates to CAWKGYQETQYF.

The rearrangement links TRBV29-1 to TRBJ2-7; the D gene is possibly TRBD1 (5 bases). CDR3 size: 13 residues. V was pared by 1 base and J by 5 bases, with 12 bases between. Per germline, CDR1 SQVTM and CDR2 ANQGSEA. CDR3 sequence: CSVEGKGLNEQYF. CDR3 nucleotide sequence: TGCAGCGTTGAAGGAAAGGGGTTAAACGAGCAGTACTTC.

CDR3 coding DNA: TGCGCCAGCAGCTTAGCACAGGGCTCTGGAAACACCATATATTTT. Protein product: CASSLAQGSGNTIYF. J is TRBJ1-3 and V is TRBV5-1; maybe TRBD1 (6 bases). The CDR3 length is 15 residues. The germline CDR1 and CDR2 sequences are SGHRS and YFSETQ. V was pared by 2 bases and J by 0 bases, with 9 bases between.

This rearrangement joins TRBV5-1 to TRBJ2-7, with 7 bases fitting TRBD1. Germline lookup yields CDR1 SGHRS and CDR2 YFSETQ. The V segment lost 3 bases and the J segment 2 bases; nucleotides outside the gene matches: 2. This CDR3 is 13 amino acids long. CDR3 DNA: TGCGCCAGCAGCTCCGGGACAGCCTACGAGCAGTACTTC. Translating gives CASSSGTAYEQYF.

CDR3 nucleotide sequence: TGTGCCAGCAGCCCCCGTCGCACACAGAACTATGGCTACACCTTC. This sequence encodes CASSPRRTQNYGYTF. The genes are TRBV6-5 and TRBJ1-2; D gene uncertain. V lost 6 bases and J 2 bases, leaving 16 bases between the germline ends. Germline V lookup: CDR1 MNHEY, CDR2 SVGAGI. This CDR3 spans 15 amino acids.

In DNA, the CDR3 is TGTGCCAGCAGCTTGGGGACTAGTGGTGAGCAGTTCTTC. Its protein is CASSLGTSGEQFF. J is TRBJ2-1 and V is TRBV7-8; 8 bases are a match to TRBD2. In germline, CDR1 is SGHVS, CDR2 FQNEAQ. CDR3 length: 13 amino acids. The V gene end was trimmed by 3 bases and the J gene end by 9 bases; junction bases not matched to a gene: 4.

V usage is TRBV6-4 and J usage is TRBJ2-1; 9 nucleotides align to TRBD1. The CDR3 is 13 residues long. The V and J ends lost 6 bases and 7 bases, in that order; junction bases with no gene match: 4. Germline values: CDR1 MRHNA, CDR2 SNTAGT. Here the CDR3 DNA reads TGTGCCAGCAGGGGACAGGGAGGGAATGAGCAGTTCTTC. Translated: CASRGQGGNEQFF.

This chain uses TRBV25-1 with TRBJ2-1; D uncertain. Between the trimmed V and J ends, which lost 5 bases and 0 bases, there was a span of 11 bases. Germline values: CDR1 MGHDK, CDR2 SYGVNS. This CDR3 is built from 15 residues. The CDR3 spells CASSSWRASYNEQFF. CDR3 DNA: TGTGCCAGCAGTAGTTGGAGAGCCTCCTACAATGAGCAGTTCTTC.

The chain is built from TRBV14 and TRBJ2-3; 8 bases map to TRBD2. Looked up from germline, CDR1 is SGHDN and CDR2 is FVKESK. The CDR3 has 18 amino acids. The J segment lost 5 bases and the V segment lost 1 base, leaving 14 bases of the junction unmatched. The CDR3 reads CASSQGPRGGLAGDTQYF. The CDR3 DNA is TGTGCCAGCAGCCAAGGTCCCCGAGGGGGGCTAGCGGGAGATACGCAGTATTTT.

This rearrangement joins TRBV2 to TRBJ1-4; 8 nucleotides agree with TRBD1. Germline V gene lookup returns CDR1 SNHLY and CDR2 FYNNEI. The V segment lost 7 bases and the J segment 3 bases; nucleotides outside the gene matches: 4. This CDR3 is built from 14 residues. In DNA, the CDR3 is TGTGCCAGCAAACCGGGACAGGCTAATGAAAAACTGTTTTTT. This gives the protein CASKPGQANEKLFF.

CDR3 protein: CASSPQSYNEQFF. In DNA form, the CDR3 reads TGTGCCAGCAGCCCCCAGTCCTACAATGAGCAGTTCTTC. The V gene is TRBV14, the J gene TRBJ2-1; D is ambiguous. The CDR3 consists of 13 residues. The V end was cut by 4 bases, the J end by 1 base, with 5 bases between. Germline V gene sequence: CDR1 SGHDN, CDR2 FVKESK.

DNA of the CDR3: TGTGCCAGCAGCTTTCGACAGGGGGCGGCGGCCTACGAGCAGTACTTC. It yields the protein CASSFRQGAAAYEQYF. The chain couples TRBV5-6 to TRBJ2-7; 10 positions match TRBD1. The CDR3 extends over 16 amino acids. Germline V gene data show CDR1 as SGHDT and CDR2 as YYEEEE. Trimming took 2 bases from V and 2 from J; bases not matched to a gene: 7.

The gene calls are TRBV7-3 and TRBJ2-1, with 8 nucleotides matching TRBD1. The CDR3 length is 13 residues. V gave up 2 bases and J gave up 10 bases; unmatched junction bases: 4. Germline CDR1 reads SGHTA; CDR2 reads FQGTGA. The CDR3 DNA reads TGTGCCAGCAGCTTAGGGGACAGGTCCGAGCAGTTCTTC. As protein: CASSLGDRSEQFF.

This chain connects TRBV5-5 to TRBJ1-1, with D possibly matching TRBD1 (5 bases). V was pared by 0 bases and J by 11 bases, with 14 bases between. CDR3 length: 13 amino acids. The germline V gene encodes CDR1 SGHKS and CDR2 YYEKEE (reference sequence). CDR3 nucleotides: TGTGCCAGCAGCTTGGCACCGCCGGAGGGGGCTTTCTTT. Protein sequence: CASSLAPPEGAFF.

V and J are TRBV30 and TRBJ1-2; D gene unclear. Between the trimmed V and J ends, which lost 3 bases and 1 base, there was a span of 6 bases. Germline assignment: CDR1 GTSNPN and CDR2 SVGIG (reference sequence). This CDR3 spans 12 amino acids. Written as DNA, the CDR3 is TGTGCCTGGAGCCCAATTAACTATGGCTACACCTTC. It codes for CAWSPINYGYTF.

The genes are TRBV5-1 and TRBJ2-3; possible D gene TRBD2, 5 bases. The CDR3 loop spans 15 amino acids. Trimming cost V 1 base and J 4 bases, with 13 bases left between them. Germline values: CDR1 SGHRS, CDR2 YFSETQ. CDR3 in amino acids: CASSLSGGFADTQYF. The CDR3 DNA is TGCGCCAGCAGCTTGTCAGGAGGTTTCGCAGATACGCAGTATTTT. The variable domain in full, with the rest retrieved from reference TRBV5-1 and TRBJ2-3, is KAGVTQTPRYLIKTRGQQVTLSCSPISGHRSVSWYQQTPGQGLQFLFEYFSETQRNKGNFPGRFSGRQFSNSRSEMNVSTLELGDSALYLCASSLSGGFADTQYFGPGTRLTVL.

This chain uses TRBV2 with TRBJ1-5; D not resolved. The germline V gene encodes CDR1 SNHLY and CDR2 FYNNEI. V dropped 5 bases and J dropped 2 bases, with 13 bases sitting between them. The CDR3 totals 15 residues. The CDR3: CASSLRSLGNQPQHF. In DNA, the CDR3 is TGTGCCAGCAGTTTGAGGTCCCTAGGCAATCAGCCCCAGCATTTT.

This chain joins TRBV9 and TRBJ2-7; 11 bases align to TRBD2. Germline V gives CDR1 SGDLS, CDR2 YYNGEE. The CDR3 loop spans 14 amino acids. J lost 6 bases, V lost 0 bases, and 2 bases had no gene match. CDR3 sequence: CASSVALAGAEQYF. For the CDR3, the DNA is TGTGCCAGCAGCGTAGCACTAGCGGGAGCCGAGCAGTACTTC.

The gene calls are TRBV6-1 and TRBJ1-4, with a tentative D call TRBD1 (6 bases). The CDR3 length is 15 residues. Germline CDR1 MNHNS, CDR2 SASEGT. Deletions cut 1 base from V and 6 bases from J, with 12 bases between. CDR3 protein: CASSEDRVSYEKLFF. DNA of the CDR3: TGTGCCAGCAGTGAAGACAGGGTGTCTTATGAAAAACTGTTTTTT.

The CDR3, as DNA: TGTGCCACCAGCAGAGAGGTGGGGGCGCTTGGGGGCTATGAGCAGTTCTTC. Translating gives CATSREVGALGGYEQFF. The chain joins TRBV15 to TRBJ2-1, with D possibly being TRBD1 (6 bases). This CDR3 is 17 amino acids long. The V gene's germline CDR1 is LNHNV and CDR2 YYDKDF (reference sequence). Deletions cut 0 bases from V and 8 bases from J, with 20 bases between. Supplemented by reference TRBV15 and TRBJ2-1, the full variable domain reads DAMVIQNPRYQVTQFGKPVTLSCSQTLNHNVMYWYQQKSSQAPKLLFHYYDKDFNNEADTPDNFQSRRPNTSFCFLDIRSPGLGDTAMYLCATSREVGALGGYEQFFGPGTRLTVL.

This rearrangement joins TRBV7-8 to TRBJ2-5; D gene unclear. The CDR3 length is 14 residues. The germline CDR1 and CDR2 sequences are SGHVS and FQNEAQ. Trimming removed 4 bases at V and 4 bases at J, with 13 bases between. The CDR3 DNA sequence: TGTGCCAGCAGCTCGTCGCGTCTGCGAGAGACCCAGTACTTC. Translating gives CASSSSRLRETQYF. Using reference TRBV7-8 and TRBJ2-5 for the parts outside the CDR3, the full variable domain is GAGVSQSPRYKVAKRGQDVALRCDPISGHVSLFWYQQALGQGPEFLTYFQNEAQLDKSGLPSDRFFAERPEGSVSTLKIQRTQQEDSAVYLCASSSSRLRETQYFGPGTRLLVL.

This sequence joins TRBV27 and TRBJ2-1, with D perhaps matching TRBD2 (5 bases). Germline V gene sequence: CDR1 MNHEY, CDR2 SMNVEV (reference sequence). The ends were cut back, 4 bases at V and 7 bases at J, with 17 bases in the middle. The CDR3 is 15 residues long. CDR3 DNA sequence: TGTGCCAGCAGTTCCGACTATAGTTTGGGGAATGAGCAGTTCTTC. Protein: CASSSDYSLGNEQFF.

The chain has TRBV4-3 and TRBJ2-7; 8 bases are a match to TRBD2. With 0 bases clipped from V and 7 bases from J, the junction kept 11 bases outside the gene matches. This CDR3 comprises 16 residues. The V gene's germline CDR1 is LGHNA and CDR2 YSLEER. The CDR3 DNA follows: TGCGCCAGCAGCCAAGATAAGACGGGACTAGAAGGTGAGCAGTACTTC. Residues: CASSQDKTGLEGEQYF.

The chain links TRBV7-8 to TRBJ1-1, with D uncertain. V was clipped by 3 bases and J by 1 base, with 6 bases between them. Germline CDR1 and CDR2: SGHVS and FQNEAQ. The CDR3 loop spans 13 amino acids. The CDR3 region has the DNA TGTGCCAGCAGCTTTCGGGGGAACACTGAAGCTTTCTTT. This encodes CASSFRGNTEAFF. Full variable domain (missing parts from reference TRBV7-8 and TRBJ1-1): GAGVSQSPRYKVAKRGQDVALRCDPISGHVSLFWYQQALGQGPEFLTYFQNEAQLDKSGLPSDRFFAERPEGSVSTLKIQRTQQEDSAVYLCASSFRGNTEAFFGQGTRLTVV.

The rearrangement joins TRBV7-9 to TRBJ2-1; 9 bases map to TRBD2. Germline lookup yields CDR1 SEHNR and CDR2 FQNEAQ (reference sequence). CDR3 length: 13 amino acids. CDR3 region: CAIRLAVYNEQFF. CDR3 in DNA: TGTGCAATCCGACTAGCGGTCTACAATGAGCAGTTCTTC.

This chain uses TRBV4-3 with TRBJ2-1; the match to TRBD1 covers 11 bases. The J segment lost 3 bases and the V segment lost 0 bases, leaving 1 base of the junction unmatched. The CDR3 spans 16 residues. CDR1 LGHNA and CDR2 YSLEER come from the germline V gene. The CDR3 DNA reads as TGCGCCAGCAGCCAAGATGGGACAGGGGGCTACAATGAGCAGTTCTTC. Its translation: CASSQDGTGGYNEQFF.